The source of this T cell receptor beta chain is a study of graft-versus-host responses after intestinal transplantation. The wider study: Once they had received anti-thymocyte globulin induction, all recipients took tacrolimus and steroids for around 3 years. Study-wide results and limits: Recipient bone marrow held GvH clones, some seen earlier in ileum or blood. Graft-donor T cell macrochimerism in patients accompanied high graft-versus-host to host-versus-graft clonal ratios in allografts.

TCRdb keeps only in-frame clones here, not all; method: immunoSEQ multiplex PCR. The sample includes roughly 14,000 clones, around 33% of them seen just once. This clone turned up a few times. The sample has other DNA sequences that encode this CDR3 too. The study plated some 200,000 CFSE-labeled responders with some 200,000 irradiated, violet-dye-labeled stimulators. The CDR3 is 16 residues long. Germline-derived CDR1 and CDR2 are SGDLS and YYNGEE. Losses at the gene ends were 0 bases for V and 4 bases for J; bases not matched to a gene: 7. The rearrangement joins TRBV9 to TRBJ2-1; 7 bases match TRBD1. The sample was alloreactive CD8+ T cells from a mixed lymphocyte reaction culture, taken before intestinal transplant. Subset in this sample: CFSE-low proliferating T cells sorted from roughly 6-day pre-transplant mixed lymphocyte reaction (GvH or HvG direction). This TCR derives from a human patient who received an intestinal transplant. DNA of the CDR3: TGTGCCAGCAGCGTAGGTCTCACAGGGGCATACAATGAGCAGTTCTTC. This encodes CASSVGLTGAYNEQFF.